The clone carrying this T cell receptor beta chain has a handful of counts. What it recognizes is unknown. The sample belongs to a study of spatial heterogeneity in lung cancer. Across the study: TCR transcript counts in tumor regions correlated strongly with a T cell module score from matched bulk RNA-seq.

TCRdb called the 5' RACE reads again in MiXCR, with one record for every CDR3 protein. The repertoire holds about 100,000 distinct CDR3 sequences, with 3.5% to 5% as singletons. Time point denoted: sample taken at primary tumor resection. The study, taken as a whole, reports: Within tumors, counts of expanded alpha and beta TCRs tracked tumor mutation counts.

Sequencing used lung tumor tissue, obtained at surgery. This clonotype was sampled from a male donor with early-stage non-small cell lung cancer.

The CDR3 sequence: CASSPGSGSYNEQFF. CDR3 nucleotides: TGTGCCAGCAGCCCTGGGAGCGGGAGCTACAATGAGCAGTTCTTC. This chain connects TRBV7-2 to TRBJ2-1; 8 bases map to TRBD2. Trimming cost V 5 bases and J 3 bases; bases outside gene matches: 6. Germline CDR1 reads SGHTA; CDR2 reads FQGNSA. This CDR3 is built from 15 residues.